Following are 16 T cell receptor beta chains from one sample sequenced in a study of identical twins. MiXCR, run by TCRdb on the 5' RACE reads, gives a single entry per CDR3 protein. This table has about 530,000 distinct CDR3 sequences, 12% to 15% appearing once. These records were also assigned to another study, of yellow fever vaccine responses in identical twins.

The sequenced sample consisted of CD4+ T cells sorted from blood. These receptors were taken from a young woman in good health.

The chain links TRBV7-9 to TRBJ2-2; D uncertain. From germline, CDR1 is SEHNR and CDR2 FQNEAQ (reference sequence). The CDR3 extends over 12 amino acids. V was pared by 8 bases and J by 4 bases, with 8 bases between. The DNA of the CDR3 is TGTGCCAGCGGTCCCCGCACCGGGGAGCTGTTTTTT. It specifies CASGPRTGELFF.

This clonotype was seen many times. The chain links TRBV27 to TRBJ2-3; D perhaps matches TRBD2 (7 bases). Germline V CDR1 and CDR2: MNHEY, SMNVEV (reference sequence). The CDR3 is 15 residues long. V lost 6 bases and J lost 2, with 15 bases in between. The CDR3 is CASSRGAGFTDTQYF. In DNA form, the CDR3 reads TGTGCCAGCAGCCGGGGGGCAGGATTCACAGATACGCAGTATTTT.

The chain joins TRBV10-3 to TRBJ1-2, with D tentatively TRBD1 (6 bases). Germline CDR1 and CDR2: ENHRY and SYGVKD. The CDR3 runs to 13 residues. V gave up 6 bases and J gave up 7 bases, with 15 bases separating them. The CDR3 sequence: CAIREGGSTGYTF. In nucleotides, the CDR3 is TGTGCCATCAGGGAAGGGGGATCGACTGGCTACACCTTC.

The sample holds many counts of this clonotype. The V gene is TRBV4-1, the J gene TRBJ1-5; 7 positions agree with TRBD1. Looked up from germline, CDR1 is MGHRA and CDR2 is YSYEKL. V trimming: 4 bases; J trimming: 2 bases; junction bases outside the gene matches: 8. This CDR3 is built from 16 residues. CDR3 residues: CASSLPTGRGNQPQHF. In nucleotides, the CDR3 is TGCGCCAGCAGCCTCCCGACAGGGCGAGGCAATCAGCCCCAGCATTTT.

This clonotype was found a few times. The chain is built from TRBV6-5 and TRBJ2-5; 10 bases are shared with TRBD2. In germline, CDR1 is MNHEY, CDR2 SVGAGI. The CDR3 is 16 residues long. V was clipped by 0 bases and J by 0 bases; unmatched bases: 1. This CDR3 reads CASSYSLAGDQETQYF. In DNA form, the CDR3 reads TGTGCCAGCAGTTACTCTCTAGCGGGGGACCAAGAGACCCAGTACTTC.

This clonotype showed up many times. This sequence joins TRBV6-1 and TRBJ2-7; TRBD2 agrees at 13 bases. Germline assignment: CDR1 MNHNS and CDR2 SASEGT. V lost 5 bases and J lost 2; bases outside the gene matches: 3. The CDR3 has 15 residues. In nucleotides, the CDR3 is TGTGCCAGCAGTCCCGGGACTAGCGGGACCTACGAGCAGTACTTC. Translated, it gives CASSPGTSGTYEQYF.

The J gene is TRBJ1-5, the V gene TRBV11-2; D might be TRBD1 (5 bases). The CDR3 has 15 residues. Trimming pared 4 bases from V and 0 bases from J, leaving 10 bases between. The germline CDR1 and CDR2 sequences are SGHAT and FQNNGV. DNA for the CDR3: TGTGCCAGCAGCTCGACAGTCAATAGCAATCAGCCCCAGCATTTT. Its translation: CASSSTVNSNQPQHF.

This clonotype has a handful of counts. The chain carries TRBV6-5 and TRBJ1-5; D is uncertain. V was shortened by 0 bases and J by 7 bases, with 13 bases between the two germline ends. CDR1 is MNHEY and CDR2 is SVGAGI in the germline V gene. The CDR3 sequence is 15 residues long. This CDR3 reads CASSYSTSPGQPQHF. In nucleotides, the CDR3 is TGTGCCAGCAGTTACTCAACCTCTCCGGGGCAGCCCCAGCATTTT.

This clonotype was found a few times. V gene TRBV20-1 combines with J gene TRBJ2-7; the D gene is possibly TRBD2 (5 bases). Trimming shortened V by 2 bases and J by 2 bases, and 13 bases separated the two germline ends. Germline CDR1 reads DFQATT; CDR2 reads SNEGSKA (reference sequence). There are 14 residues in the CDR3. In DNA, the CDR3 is TGCAGTGCTAGATCGGGGAATGATGCCTACGAGCAGTACTTC. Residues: CSARSGNDAYEQYF.

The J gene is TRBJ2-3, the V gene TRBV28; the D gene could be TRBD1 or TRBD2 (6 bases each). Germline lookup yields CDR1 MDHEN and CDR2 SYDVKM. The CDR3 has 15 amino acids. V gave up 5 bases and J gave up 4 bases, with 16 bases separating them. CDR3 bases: TGTGCCAGCAGTCCGTGGGGGGCGAAGGCAGATACGCAGTATTTT. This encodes CASSPWGAKADTQYF.

CDR3: CASSEGQSNQPQHF. The DNA for the CDR3 is TGTGCCAGCAGCGAGGGACAGAGCAATCAGCCCCAGCATTTT. This sequence joins TRBV7-6 and TRBJ1-5; 7 bases map to TRBD1. CDR1 and CDR2 (germline): SGHVS, FNYEAQ. The V gene end was trimmed by 5 bases and the J gene end by 1 base; junction bases not matched to a gene: 2. The CDR3 sequence is 14 residues long.

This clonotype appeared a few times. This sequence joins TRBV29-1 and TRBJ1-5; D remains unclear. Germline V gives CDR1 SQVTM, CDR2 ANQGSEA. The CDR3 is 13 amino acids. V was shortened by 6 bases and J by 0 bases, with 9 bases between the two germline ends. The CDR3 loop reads CSVLENSNQPQHF. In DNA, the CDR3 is TGCAGCGTGTTAGAGAATAGCAATCAGCCCCAGCATTTT.

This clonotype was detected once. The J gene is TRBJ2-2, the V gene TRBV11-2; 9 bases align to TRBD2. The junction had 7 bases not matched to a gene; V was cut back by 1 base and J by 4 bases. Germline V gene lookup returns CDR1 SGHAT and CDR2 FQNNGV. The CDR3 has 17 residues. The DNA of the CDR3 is TGTGCCAGCAGCTTAGGGGGGACTAGCAGATTCACCGGGGAGCTGTTTTTT. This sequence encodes CASSLGGTSRFTGELFF.

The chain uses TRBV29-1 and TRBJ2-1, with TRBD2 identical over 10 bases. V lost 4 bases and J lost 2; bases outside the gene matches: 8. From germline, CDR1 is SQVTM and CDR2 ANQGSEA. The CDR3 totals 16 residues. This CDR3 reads CSVGLAGSRAYNEQFF. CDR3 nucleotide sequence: TGCAGCGTTGGACTAGCGGGTTCCCGGGCCTACAATGAGCAGTTCTTC.

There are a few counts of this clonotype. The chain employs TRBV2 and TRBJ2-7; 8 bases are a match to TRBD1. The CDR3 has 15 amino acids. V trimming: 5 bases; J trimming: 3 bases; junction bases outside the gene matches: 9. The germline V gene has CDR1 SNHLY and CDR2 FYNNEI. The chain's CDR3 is CASSSTTGAIYEQYV. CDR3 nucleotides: TGTGCCAGCAGTAGCACGACAGGGGCCATCTACGAGCAGTACGTC.

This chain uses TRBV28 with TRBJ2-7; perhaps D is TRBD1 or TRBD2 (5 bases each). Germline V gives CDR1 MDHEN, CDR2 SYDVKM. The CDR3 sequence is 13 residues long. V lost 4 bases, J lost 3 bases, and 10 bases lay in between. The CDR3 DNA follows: TGTGCCAGCAGTTCGGGACGGCGCTACGAGCAGTACGTC. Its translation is CASSSGRRYEQYV.